This TCR beta chain emerged from a study of T cell responses to AZD1222 COVID-19 vaccine. Study-wide findings and caveats: Targets within unmutated variant regions were reportedly found for nearly half of spike-specific TCRs. The donor cohort was predominantly white British with a female majority, and clonal diversity may have been underestimated.

Sequencing was performed with immunoSEQ multiplex PCR; in TCRdb, only in-frame clones are kept and a portion is missing. In the table there are over 110,000 clones, almost 90% of which are singletons. As regards this clone: What it recognizes is unknown.

The CDR3 runs 18 residues. Germline CDR1 reads MNHEY; CDR2 reads SVGEGT. The trim removed 6 bases at V and 2 bases at J, leaving 13 bases unmatched. The receptor comes from an adult who received the AZD1222 COVID-19 vaccine. The source material was peripheral blood, sampled 28 days after the second AZD1222 dose. V usage is TRBV6-2 or TRBV6-3 and J usage is TRBJ1-3; 10 nucleotides line up with TRBD1. CDR3 protein: CASSPSGQGRSPGNTIYF. In DNA, the CDR3 is TGTGCCAGCAGCCCTTCGGGACAGGGGAGATCGCCTGGAAACACCATATATTTT.